This T cell receptor (beta chain) originates from a study of early T cells in non-severe SARS-CoV-2 infection. Individual cDNA molecules were tagged with unique molecular identifiers, the study reported. TCRdb ran MiXCR on the 5' RACE reads and lists one entry per CDR3 protein. Of approximately 110,000 distinct CDR3 sequences in the sample, under 15% were seen once. Study-level points and caveats: VDJdb-based annotation leaned toward anti-spike CD8 responses and missed private and CD4 specificities.

This clonotype was detected many times. Its cognate antigen is unknown. Germline CDR1 is SGHRS and CDR2 is YFSETQ. This CDR3 contains 15 residues. V was shortened by 2 bases and J by 4 bases, with 15 bases between the two germline ends. The chain recombines TRBV5-1 with TRBJ1-2; possibly TRBD1 for D (5 bases). This sequence was found in an adult who was a healthcare worker with PCR-confirmed SARS-CoV-2 infection or an uninfected control (not recorded which). The sequencing sample was made of whole blood. The DNA for the CDR3 is TGCGCCAGCAGCTTAGCAGGGTCGGAGGTCTATGGCTACACCTTC. It codes for CASSLAGSEVYGYTF.